This is a list of T cell receptor beta chains from one sample in a study of blood T cell repertoires in COVID-19. TCRdb's table, derived via immunoSEQ multiplex PCR, lists solely in-frame clones and lacks some. The sample contains around 300,000 clones, approximately 88% of which appear only once. The specimen sequenced was peripheral blood. The receptor source for this set is a man aged 18-30 years with active or convalescent COVID-19. The CDR3 runs from the conserved cysteine through the conserved F or W. The order of the fields is J gene, V gene, CDR3 protein.

j_gene: TRBJ1-2
v_gene: TRBV10-3
CDR3aa: CAIWGVNYGYTF

j_gene: TRBJ1-1
v_gene: TRBV6-2/TRBV6-3
CDR3aa: CASSYSIGTGGFF

j_gene: TRBJ2-2
v_gene: TRBV25-1
CDR3aa: CASSPRQGASTGELFF

j_gene: TRBJ2-3
v_gene: TRBV12-3/TRBV12-4
CDR3aa: CASSVETDTQYF

j_gene: TRBJ2-3
v_gene: TRBV5-4
CDR3aa: CASSLEGGGVADTQYF

j_gene: TRBJ1-1
v_gene: TRBV5-1
CDR3aa: CASREAASPNTEAFF

j_gene: TRBJ1-2
v_gene: TRBV10-2
CDR3aa: CASSEPRQVDYGYTF

j_gene: TRBJ1-5
v_gene: TRBV15
CDR3aa: CATSRGDRVNQPQHF

j_gene: TRBJ2-1
v_gene: TRBV27
CDR3aa: CASRTGGLLSYNEQFF

j_gene: TRBJ1-5
v_gene: TRBV6-2/TRBV6-3
CDR3aa: CASSSGQGWNQPQHF

j_gene: TRBJ1-5
v_gene: TRBV12-3/TRBV12-4
CDR3aa: CASGPGQPQHF

j_gene: TRBJ2-3
v_gene: TRBV9
CDR3aa: CASSEPGGPGDTQYF

j_gene: TRBJ1-1
v_gene: TRBV6-6
CDR3aa: CASSHADSSSTEAFF

j_gene: TRBJ1-5
v_gene: TRBV19
CDR3aa: CASSIWGGSNQPQHF

j_gene: TRBJ2-1
v_gene: TRBV6-1
CDR3aa: CASSEAQGLYNEQFF

j_gene: TRBJ1-1
v_gene: TRBV9
CDR3aa: CASSPGDFTEAFF

j_gene: TRBJ1-1
v_gene: TRBV19
CDR3aa: CASSFRTGAGNTEAFF

j_gene: TRBJ2-7
v_gene: TRBV19
CDR3aa: CASSSGDRRGNEQYF

j_gene: TRBJ1-3
v_gene: TRBV7-8
CDR3aa: CASSLVTGTNTIYF

j_gene: TRBJ2-2
v_gene: TRBV9
CDR3aa: CASSTHWGQTITGELFF

j_gene: TRBJ1-1
v_gene: TRBV6-2/TRBV6-3
CDR3aa: CASSTTRTAEAFF

j_gene: TRBJ1-3
v_gene: TRBV27
CDR3aa: CASSQGQGANTIYF

j_gene: TRBJ1-1
v_gene: TRBV27
CDR3aa: CASSFIPPSGTEAFF

j_gene: TRBJ1-2
v_gene: TRBV4-1
CDR3aa: CASSQEGGQFGYGYTF

j_gene: TRBJ1-1
v_gene: TRBV15
CDR3aa: CATSRDRGQNTEAFF

j_gene: TRBJ1-2
v_gene: TRBV6-2/TRBV6-3
CDR3aa: CASSYGASYGYTF

j_gene: TRBJ1-1
v_gene: TRBV6-1
CDR3aa: CASSDLEVNTEAFF

j_gene: TRBJ2-5
v_gene: TRBV19
CDR3aa: CASSPRQGPQETQYF

j_gene: TRBJ1-1
v_gene: TRBV18
CDR3aa: CASSPTRNTEAFF

j_gene: TRBJ1-3
v_gene: TRBV27
CDR3aa: CASSSMSSGNTIYF

j_gene: TRBJ1-1
v_gene: TRBV5-1
CDR3aa: CASRGADTEAFF

j_gene: TRBJ2-2
v_gene: TRBV6-6
CDR3aa: CASSYVSTGELFF

j_gene: TRBJ1-1
v_gene: TRBV2
CDR3aa: CASSEQGTEAFF

j_gene: TRBJ1-1
v_gene: TRBV4-2
CDR3aa: CASSQGTGGITEAFF

j_gene: TRBJ2-2
v_gene: TRBV6-4
CDR3aa: CASSESRTRLTNTGELFF

j_gene: TRBJ2-1
v_gene: TRBV6-2/TRBV6-3
CDR3aa: CASSFGTGGYEQFF

j_gene: TRBJ2-2
v_gene: TRBV5-4
CDR3aa: CASSPGLAGDTGELFF

j_gene: TRBJ2-7
v_gene: TRBV3-1/TRBV3-2
CDR3aa: CASSSGPSGDYEQYF

j_gene: TRBJ2-7
v_gene: TRBV9
CDR3aa: CASSVDSGGSYEQYF

j_gene: TRBJ2-3
v_gene: TRBV9
CDR3aa: CASSVTGDTDTQYF

j_gene: TRBJ1-5
v_gene: TRBV19
CDR3aa: CASSINRVSNQPQHF

j_gene: TRBJ2-2
v_gene: TRBV24-1
CDR3aa: CATSDKPTGRSTGELFF

j_gene: TRBJ2-7
v_gene: TRBV5-1
CDR3aa: CASSLIGQLSYEQYF

j_gene: TRBJ2-1
v_gene: TRBV29-1
CDR3aa: CSVVGTGVNEQFF

j_gene: TRBJ2-1
v_gene: TRBV15
CDR3aa: CATSAMTEGEQFF

j_gene: TRBJ1-1
v_gene: TRBV5-5
CDR3aa: CASSLGQGVGNTEAFF

j_gene: TRBJ1-4
v_gene: TRBV3-1/TRBV3-2
CDR3aa: CASTPRGSTRTNEKLFF

j_gene: TRBJ1-2
v_gene: TRBV3-1/TRBV3-2
CDR3aa: CASSHMDREVNGYTF

j_gene: TRBJ2-3
v_gene: TRBV5-5
CDR3aa: CASTTAGGSDTQYF

j_gene: TRBJ2-6
v_gene: TRBV7-3
CDR3aa: CASSQTPRQGASAGANVLTF

j_gene: TRBJ1-1
v_gene: TRBV5-1
CDR3aa: CASSRGQVNTEAFF

j_gene: TRBJ2-3
v_gene: TRBV7-3
CDR3aa: CASSLGWPAGGADTQYF

j_gene: TRBJ1-2
v_gene: TRBV9
CDR3aa: CASSFTGGGYTF

j_gene: TRBJ1-6
v_gene: TRBV10-3
CDR3aa: CAISRTGANSPLHF

j_gene: TRBJ1-2
v_gene: TRBV7-2
CDR3aa: CASSPLGAGALGYGYTF

j_gene: TRBJ2-7
v_gene: TRBV11-1
CDR3aa: CARGGQYF

j_gene: TRBJ2-2
v_gene: TRBV3-1/TRBV3-2
CDR3aa: CASSQGTPNTGELFF

j_gene: TRBJ2-7
v_gene: TRBV6-2/TRBV6-3
CDR3aa: CASSYLYEQYF

j_gene: TRBJ1-2
v_gene: TRBV6-5
CDR3aa: CAILRLGGYTF

j_gene: TRBJ1-1
v_gene: TRBV27
CDR3aa: CASSPARDRWSIDTEAFF